The 31 T cell receptor beta chains in this list originate from one sample, sequenced in a study of blood T cell repertoires in COVID-19. Repertoires were generated with immunoSEQ multiplex PCR, while TCRdb's copy carries only in-frame clones and drops some. The sample yields roughly 250,000 clones, about 91% seen once. Sequencing input: PBMCs or T cells enriched from blood (not recorded which). Receptors originate from a woman in her 30s with acute COVID-19.

The chain joins TRBV9 to TRBJ2-1; D uncertain. The CDR3 spans 14 residues. The V end was cut by 0 bases, the J end by 10 bases, with 14 bases between. Germline loops: CDR1 SGDLS, CDR2 YYNGEE. CDR3 residues: CASSVGPASGEQFF. The CDR3 coding sequence is TGTGCCAGCAGCGTAGGCCCAGCGTCCGGGGAGCAGTTCTTC.

This clone came up a few times. This sequence joins TRBV27 and TRBJ1-6; D not resolved. The germline V and J ends were trimmed by 3 bases and 4 bases, with 13 bases remaining between them. The CDR3 contains 16 residues. The germline V gene has CDR1 MNHEY and CDR2 SMNVEV (reference sequence). CDR3 bases: TGTGCCAGCAGTTTCTGGATCAAGACTTATAATTCACCCCTCCACTTT. Amino acids: CASSFWIKTYNSPLHF.

The V gene is TRBV9, the J gene TRBJ2-1; 10 nucleotides line up with TRBD1. The CDR3 is 15 amino acids. After removal of 3 bases from V and 8 bases from J, the junction contained 8 bases not matched to a gene. CDR1 is SGDLS and CDR2 is YYNGEE in the germline V gene. The CDR3 sequence is CASSARGTGEDEQFF. CDR3 nucleotides: TGTGCCAGCAGCGCCCGAGGGACAGGGGAGGATGAGCAGTTCTTC. Complete variable domain (other parts from reference TRBV9 and TRBJ2-1): DSGVTQTPKHLITATGQRVTLRCSPRSGDLSVYWYQQSLDQGLQFLIQYYNGEERAKGNILERFSAQQFPDLHSELNLSSLELGDSALYFCASSARGTGEDEQFFGPGTRLTVL.

CDR3 region: CASSLYSSYEQYF. The CDR3 DNA reads TGCGCCAGCAGCTTGTACAGTTCCTACGAGCAGTACTTC. The rearrangement links TRBV5-1 to TRBJ2-7; no clear D gene. The CDR3 is 13 amino acids. V lost 1 base, J lost 1 base, and 6 bases lay in between. In germline, CDR1 is SGHRS, CDR2 YFSETQ.

This rearrangement joins TRBV6-1 to TRBJ2-3; 11 bases are shared with TRBD2. Trimming at V came to 4 bases and at J to 1 base, leaving 4 bases not matched to a gene. This CDR3 is built from 16 residues. From germline, CDR1 is MNHNS and CDR2 SASEGT. DNA of the CDR3: TGTGCCAGCAGTGGGCTACTAGCGGGGGGCACAGATACGCAGTATTTT. Translating it yields CASSGLLAGGTDTQYF.

The gene calls are TRBV25-1 and TRBJ2-7, with D perhaps matching TRBD2 (6 bases). V was trimmed by 3 bases and J by 3 bases, leaving 15 bases between them. Looked up from germline, CDR1 is MGHDK and CDR2 is SYGVNS. The CDR3 is 15 residues long. DNA of the CDR3: TGTGCCAGCAGTGAGCTGGGGCGGGACGGCTACGAGCAGTACTTC. It is translated as CASSELGRDGYEQYF.

J is TRBJ1-2 and V is TRBV7-8; 7 nucleotides line up with TRBD1. V gave up 1 base and J gave up 3 bases; unmatched junction bases: 5. This CDR3 is built from 15 residues. CDR1 SGHVS and CDR2 FQNEAQ come from the germline V gene. The CDR3 sequence: CASSLEQGVYYGYTF. The CDR3 nucleotides read TGTGCCAGCAGCTTAGAGCAGGGGGTCTACTATGGCTACACCTTC.

This clone appeared a few times. The J gene is TRBJ2-2, the V gene TRBV28; D call uncertain. The CDR3 length is 12 residues. Germline CDR1 MDHEN, CDR2 SYDVKM. The germline V and J ends were trimmed by 4 bases and 4 bases, with 4 bases remaining between them. The CDR3 DNA is TGTGCCAGCAGTTGGCTCACCGGGGAGCTGTTTTTT. Amino acid sequence: CASSWLTGELFF.

This clone has just one count. The chain employs TRBV18 and TRBJ1-4; no clear D gene. Germline assignment: CDR1 KGHSH and CDR2 LQKENI. The CDR3 runs 14 residues. The germline V and J ends were trimmed by 2 bases and 4 bases, with 8 bases remaining between them. DNA of the CDR3: TGTGCCAGCTCACCAGGTCAGATTAATGAAAAACTGTTTTTT. Its translation: CASSPGQINEKLFF.

This clone was counted only a few times. The chain employs TRBV29-1 and TRBJ1-1, with a tentative D call TRBD1 (5 bases). This CDR3 region has 12 residues. Germline assignment: CDR1 SQVTM and CDR2 ANQGSEA. Trimming removed 8 bases from V and 1 base from J, with 11 bases in between. The CDR3 bases are TGCAGCACCCAGGGTCGGAACACTGAAGCTTTCTTT. The encoded protein is CSTQGRNTEAFF. Based on the CDR3 plus reference TRBV29-1 and TRBJ1-1, the full variable domain is SAVISQKPSRDICQRGTSLTIQCQVDSQVTMMFWYRQQPGQSLTLIATANQGSEATYESGFVIDKFPISRPNLTFSTLTVSNMSPEDSSIYLCSTQGRNTEAFFGQGTRLTVV.

The genes are TRBV9 and TRBJ2-3; perhaps TRBD1 as D (6 bases). Trimming stripped 4 bases from V and 0 bases from J, with 12 bases between. This CDR3 is 15 amino acids long. CDR1 and CDR2 from the germline V gene are SGDLS and YYNGEE. The CDR3 sequence: CASSPLGASTDTQYF. The CDR3 DNA reads as TGTGCCAGCAGCCCCCTGGGGGCTAGCACAGATACGCAGTATTTT.

The chain combines TRBV6-5 with TRBJ1-5; 9 bases are shared with TRBD1. This CDR3 has 16 amino acids. Germline V gene data show CDR1 as MNHEY and CDR2 as SVGAGI. Trimming removed 2 bases from V and 3 bases from J; junction bases left unmatched: 5. As DNA, the CDR3 is TGTGCCAGCAGTTACGGGGGACAGGGTAACAATCAGCCCCAGCATTTT. It specifies CASSYGGQGNNQPQHF.

This clone turned up a few times. The rearrangement links TRBV4-3 to TRBJ1-1; 8 nucleotides match TRBD1. In germline, CDR1 is LGHNA, CDR2 YSLEER. The CDR3 sequence is 14 residues long. V was clipped by 3 bases and J by 6 bases; unmatched bases: 6. The CDR3 DNA is TGCGCCAGCAGCCAGACAGGGGATAGGGCTGAAGCTTTCTTT. Residues: CASSQTGDRAEAFF.

The chain combines TRBV11-3 with TRBJ2-1, with D tentatively TRBD2 (7 bases). The V and J ends lost 4 bases and 1 base respectively, with 11 bases between them. Germline CDR1 reads SGHNT; CDR2 reads YENEEA. This CDR3 is built from 15 residues. CDR3 nucleotides: TGTGCCAGCAGCTGGGAGGGGGGTTCCTACAATGAGCAGTTCTTC. Its protein is CASSWEGGSYNEQFF.

Turning to this clone: A junction boundary mismatches the germline segment, possibly from a read error. The chain joins TRBV5-4 to TRBJ2-7; tentative D call: TRBD1 (6 bases). CDR1 is SGHNT, CDR2 YYREEE, per germline (reference sequence). The CDR3 covers 13 residues. CDR3 nucleotides: TGTGCCAGCAGCGACGGGACATCCTCCGAGCAGTACTTC. Translation: CASSDGTSSEQYF.

The chain links TRBV4-1 to TRBJ2-2; TRBD2 agrees at 12 bases. The CDR3 length is 18 residues. CDR1 is MGHRA, CDR2 YSYEKL, per germline. After removal of 1 base from V and 2 bases from J, the junction contained 5 bases not matched to a gene. The CDR3 region is CASSQGELAGGNTGELFF. The DNA of the CDR3 is TGCGCCAGCAGCCAAGGAGAACTAGCGGGGGGCAACACCGGGGAGCTGTTTTTT.

The chain recombines TRBV23-1 with TRBJ1-5, with D perhaps TRBD1 (5 bases). TRBV23-1 is an ORF, with its function uncertain. V was cut by 8 bases and J by 2 bases, with 16 bases left in between. This CDR3 comprises 15 residues. This CDR3 reads CASPNGGGRNQPQHF. The CDR3 region has the DNA TGCGCCAGCCCTAACGGGGGAGGGCGCAATCAGCCCCAGCATTTT.

The chain combines TRBV21-1 with TRBJ2-2; no check of the table's D call, TRBD1, against the DNA was made. TRBV21-1 is a documented pseudogene. CDR3 length: 16 residues. As DNA, the CDR3 is TGTGCCAGCAGCAGACCAAGGACAGGGAACACCGGGGAGCTGTTTTTT. Translation: CASSRPRTGNTGELFF.

The chain couples TRBV28 to TRBJ1-2, with a possible D match to TRBD1 (5 bases). This CDR3 comprises 13 residues. V dropped 4 bases and J dropped 6 bases, with 12 bases sitting between them. Germline-derived CDR1 and CDR2 are MDHEN and SYDVKM. Here the CDR3 reads CASSSRVVDGYTF. The CDR3 DNA sequence: TGTGCCAGCAGTTCCAGGGTGGTTGATGGCTACACCTTC.

The V gene is TRBV6-6, the J gene TRBJ1-1; 9 bases agree with TRBD1. CDR1 and CDR2 from the germline V gene are MNHNY and SVGAGI (reference sequence). This CDR3 spans 16 amino acids. Trimming at V came to 8 bases and at J to 1 base, leaving 11 bases not matched to a gene. CDR3 nucleotide sequence: TGTGCCAGCCCTTCACTACAGGGGGCTGAGAACACTGAAGCTTTCTTT. Its translation is CASPSLQGAENTEAFF.

The chain recombines TRBV5-1 with TRBJ2-7; D might be TRBD1 (6 bases). The CDR3 loop spans 14 amino acids. The V gene lost 0 bases and the J gene lost 3 bases, with 10 bases spanning the gap. In germline, CDR1 is SGHRS, CDR2 YFSETQ. The DNA of the CDR3 is TGCGCCAGCAGCTTGGTACAGGGCAGCTACGAGCAGTACTTC. Its translation is CASSLVQGSYEQYF.

This clone was recorded only once. The CDR3 loop reads CASSQDTGQGLHYGYTF. The CDR3 DNA reads as TGCGCCAGCAGCCAAGATACGGGACAGGGGCTTCACTATGGCTACACCTTC. The chain uses TRBV4-1 and TRBJ1-2, with TRBD1 matching 10 bases. Per germline, CDR1 MGHRA and CDR2 YSYEKL. The V gene end was trimmed by 0 bases and the J gene end by 3 bases; junction bases not matched to a gene: 7. This CDR3 comprises 17 residues.

The J gene is TRBJ2-7, the V gene TRBV6-2 or TRBV6-3; D might be TRBD1 (6 bases). Germline CDR1 MNHEY, CDR2 SVGEGT. The CDR3 is 15 amino acids. The V and J ends lost 5 bases and 4 bases respectively, with 18 bases between them. Written as DNA, the CDR3 is TGTGCCAGCAGTACCCAGGGGAAGGGCTCGTACGAGCAGTACTTC. As protein: CASSTQGKGSYEQYF.

The rearrangement uses TRBV4-3 and TRBJ1-2; D may be TRBD1 (5 bases). The CDR3 totals 15 residues. Germline loops: CDR1 LGHNA, CDR2 YSLEER. V dropped 0 bases and J dropped 9 bases, with 17 bases sitting between them. The chain's CDR3 is CASSQDQGWGRSYTF. CDR3 nucleotides: TGCGCCAGCAGCCAAGATCAGGGATGGGGAAGAAGCTACACCTTC.

The chain employs TRBV4-3 and TRBJ2-1; tentative D call: TRBD1 (6 bases). The V gene lost 0 bases and the J gene lost 9 bases, with 21 bases spanning the gap. Germline CDR1 and CDR2: LGHNA and YSLEER. CDR3 length: 17 residues. CDR3 sequence reads: CASSQDPVGASGSEQFF. As DNA, the CDR3 is TGCGCCAGCAGCCAAGATCCGGTGGGGGCTTCGGGGAGTGAGCAGTTCTTC.

The rearrangement uses TRBV3-1 (or the pseudogene TRBV3-2) and TRBJ1-2; TRBD1 is a possible D gene (5 bases). With 8 bases removed from V and 4 bases from J, the gap between germline ends came to 17 bases. Germline V gene sequence: CDR1 LGHDT, CDR2 YNNKEL (reference sequence). The CDR3 is 14 residues long. DNA of the CDR3: TGTGCCAGCTCTACAGGTGCGTGGGGCTATGGCTACACCTTC. Its protein product is CASSTGAWGYGYTF.

This sequence joins TRBV2 and TRBJ2-1; TRBD2 agrees at 7 bases. The CDR3 is 14 amino acids. With V trimmed by 6 bases and J by 4 bases, 6 bases remained unmatched. Germline V gene data show CDR1 as SNHLY and CDR2 as FYNNEI. The CDR3 here is CASRPGGSYNEQFF. As DNA, the CDR3 is TGTGCCAGCAGGCCGGGGGGATCTTACAATGAGCAGTTCTTC.

This chain's CDR3 is CASSVGVGVGEDEQFF. In DNA, the CDR3 is TGTGCCAGCAGCGTAGGGGTAGGCGTGGGGGAGGATGAGCAGTTCTTC. The rearrangement uses TRBV9 and TRBJ2-1; perhaps TRBD2 as D (6 bases). The CDR3 is made up of 16 amino acids. Germline V CDR1 and CDR2: SGDLS, YYNGEE. Trimming cost V 0 bases and J 8 bases, with 18 bases left between them.

This sequence joins TRBV13 and TRBJ2-3, with a tentative D call TRBD1 (6 bases). Germline V gene data show CDR1 as PRHDT and CDR2 as FYEKMQ (reference sequence). The CDR3 runs 20 residues. Trimming removed 2 bases from V and 0 bases from J, with 24 bases in between. CDR3 bases: TGTGCCAGCAGCTTAAAGAGGGGGTCGAATCTTAGAGGTAGCACAGATACGCAGTATTTT. Its protein product is CASSLKRGSNLRGSTDTQYF.

This sequence joins TRBV5-1 and TRBJ1-2; D is unclear. V was clipped by 0 bases and J by 6 bases, with 12 bases between them. The CDR3 runs to 14 residues. Germline loops: CDR1 SGHRS, CDR2 YFSETQ. The CDR3 DNA sequence: TGCGCCAGCAGCTTGGGTGAGGGTGATGATGGCTACACCTTC. Amino acids: CASSLGEGDDGYTF.

The chain uses TRBV13 and TRBJ1-1; no definite D call. The CDR3 has 12 amino acids. CDR1 and CDR2 from the germline V gene are PRHDT and FYEKMQ (reference sequence). V dropped 0 bases and J dropped 5 bases, with 4 bases sitting between them. The CDR3 region is CASSLGSTEAFF. Here the CDR3 DNA reads TGTGCCAGCAGCTTAGGGAGTACTGAAGCTTTCTTT.